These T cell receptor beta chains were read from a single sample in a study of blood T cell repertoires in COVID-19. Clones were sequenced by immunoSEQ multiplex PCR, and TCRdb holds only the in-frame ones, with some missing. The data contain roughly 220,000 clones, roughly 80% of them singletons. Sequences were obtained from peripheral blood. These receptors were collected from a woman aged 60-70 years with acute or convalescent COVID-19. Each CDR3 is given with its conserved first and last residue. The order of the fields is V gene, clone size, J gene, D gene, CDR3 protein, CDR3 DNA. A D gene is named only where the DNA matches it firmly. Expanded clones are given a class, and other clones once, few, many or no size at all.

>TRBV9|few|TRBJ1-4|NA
CASSVDQGFNEKLFF
TGTGCCAGCAGCGTAGACCAGGGTTTTAATGAAAAACTGTTTTTT
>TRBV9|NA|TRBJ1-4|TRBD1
CASSTGGATNEKLFF
TGTGCCAGCAGTACAGGGGGCGCAACTAATGAAAAACTGTTTTTT
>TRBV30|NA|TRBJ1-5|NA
CAWSEGVSFQPQHF
TGTGCCTGGAGTGAAGGGGTTTCGTTTCAGCCCCAGCATTTT
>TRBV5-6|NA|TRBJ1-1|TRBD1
CASSRLDRGNTEAFF
TGTGCCAGCAGCCGTCTCGACAGGGGGAACACTGAAGCTTTCTTT
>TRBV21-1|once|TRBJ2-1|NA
CASSKVFQRPGGMGPYNEQFF
TGTGCCAGCAGCAAAGTTTTCCAGCGGCCAGGTGGCATGGGTCCCTACAATGAGCAGTTCTTC
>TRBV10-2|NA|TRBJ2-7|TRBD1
CASRTGPYEQYF
TGCGCCAGCAGGACAGGGCCCTACGAGCAGTACTTC
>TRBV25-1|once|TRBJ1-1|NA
CASSVRGMNTEAFF
TGTGCCAGCAGTGTTAGGGGAATGAACACTGAAGCTTTCTTT
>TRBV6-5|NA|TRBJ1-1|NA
CASRGPAEAFF
TGTGCCAGCAGGGGCCCGGCTGAAGCTTTCTTT
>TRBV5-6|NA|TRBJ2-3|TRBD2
CASSLSGADTQYF
TGTGCCAGCAGCTTGAGCGGGGCAGATACGCAGTATTTT
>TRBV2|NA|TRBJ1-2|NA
CAALGVYGYTF
TGTGCCGCCCTCGGAGTCTATGGCTACACCTTC
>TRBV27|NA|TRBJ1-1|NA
CASSERRGVGPEAFF
TGTGCCAGCAGTGAAAGGAGGGGTGTAGGCCCTGAAGCTTTCTTT
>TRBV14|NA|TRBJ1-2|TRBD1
CASSPAGTDVFGYTF
TGTGCCAGCAGCCCCGCCGGGACAGACGTTTTCGGCTACACCTTC
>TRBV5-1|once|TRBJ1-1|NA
CASRHATEAFF
TGCGCCAGCAGACACGCCACTGAAGCTTTCTTT
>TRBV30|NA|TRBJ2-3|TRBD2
CAWAGTSGGAPTDTQYF
TGTGCCTGGGCCGGGACTAGCGGGGGGGCCCCCACAGATACGCAGTATTTT
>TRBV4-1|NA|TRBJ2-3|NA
CASSQDFARDADTQYF
TGCGCCAGCAGCCAAGACTTCGCTAGAGATGCAGATACGCAGTATTTT
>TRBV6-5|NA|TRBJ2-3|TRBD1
CASSYSATGATDTQYF
TGTGCCAGCAGTTACTCCGCGACAGGGGCAACAGATACGCAGTATTTT
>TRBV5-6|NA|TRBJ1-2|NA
CASSLRGITYYGYTF
TGTGCCAGCAGCTTGAGGGGGATAACGTACTATGGCTACACCTTC
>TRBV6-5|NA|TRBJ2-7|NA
CASSYAGLNQYEQYF
TGTGCCAGCAGTTACGCCGGACTAAACCAATACGAGCAGTACTTC